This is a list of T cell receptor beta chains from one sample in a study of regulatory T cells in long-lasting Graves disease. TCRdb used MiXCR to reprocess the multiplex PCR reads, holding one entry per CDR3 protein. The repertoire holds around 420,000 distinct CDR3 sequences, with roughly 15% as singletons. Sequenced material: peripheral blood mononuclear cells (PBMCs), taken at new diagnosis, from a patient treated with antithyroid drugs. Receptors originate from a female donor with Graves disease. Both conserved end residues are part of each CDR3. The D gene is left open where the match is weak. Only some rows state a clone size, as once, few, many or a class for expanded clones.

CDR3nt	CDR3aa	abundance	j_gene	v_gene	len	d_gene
TGTGCCAGCAGATCCCACACGAAACGGGGTCAGCCCCAGCATTTT	CASRSHTKRGQPQHF	many	TRBJ1-5	TRBV28	15	-
TGCGCCAGCAGCCCTGGGCTAGGGGACTACGAGCAGTACTTC	CASSPGLGDYEQYF	few	TRBJ2-7	TRBV4-3	14	-
TGTGCCACCTCCGGGGGGCGCGGCAATCAGCCCCAGCATTTT	CATSGGRGNQPQHF	-	TRBJ1-5	TRBV28	14	-
TGTGCCAGCAGTTACTCGACTGGAGCGGGGGCGCCAATCACAGATACGCAGTATTTT	CASSYSTGAGAPITDTQYF	many	TRBJ2-3	TRBV6-2/TRBV6-3	19	TRBD2
TGTGCCAGCAGTGAGGAGGGGTGGAGCACAGATACGCAGTATTTT	CASSEEGWSTDTQYF	-	TRBJ2-3	TRBV2	15	-
TGCGCCAGCAGCTTGGCGTCGGGAGAGTCCGGGGAGCTGTTTTTT	CASSLASGESGELFF	many	TRBJ2-2	TRBV5-1	15	-
TGTGCCAGCAGTTCTGTCGGCAGGGTCTACGAGCAGTACTTC	CASSSVGRVYEQYF	many	TRBJ2-7	TRBV28	14	-
TGCGCCAGCAGCCCTGTGAGCACTAGCGGGAAACACAATGAGCAGTTCTTC	CASSPVSTSGKHNEQFF	few	TRBJ2-1	TRBV4-1	17	TRBD2
TGTGCCAGCAGCACCGTGGGGGGGCAGGTTCATGGCTACACCTTC	CASSTVGGQVHGYTF	many	TRBJ1-2	TRBV7-9	15	-
TGCAGTGCTAGGTCAGGGGCTAGCGGCGCACACAATGAGCAGTTCTTC	CSARSGASGAHNEQFF	many	TRBJ2-1	TRBV20-1	16	-
TGTGCCAGCTCTTCTTCAAGGAATCAGCCCCAGCATTTT	CASSSSRNQPQHF	many	TRBJ1-5	TRBV12-3/TRBV12-4	13	-
TGTGCCAGCAGCTTGCGACAGGGTTACACTGAAGCTTTCTTT	CASSLRQGYTEAFF	many	TRBJ1-1	TRBV5-5	14	TRBD1
TGTGCCAGCAGCTCCAGGGGATTGGACACTGAAGCTTTCTTT	CASSSRGLDTEAFF	many	TRBJ1-1	TRBV27	14	-
TGCGCCAGCAGCTTTTTAGGACAGATACAAGAGACCCAGTACTTC	CASSFLGQIQETQYF	-	TRBJ2-5	TRBV5-1	15	-
TGCGCCAGCAGCCAAACCGGGACTAGGGGGAATGAGCAGTTCTTC	CASSQTGTRGNEQFF	few	TRBJ2-1	TRBV4-3	15	TRBD2
TGCAGTGCTCCAGACGGGGGTTTTAGTACGCAGTATTTT	CSAPDGGFSTQYF	many	TRBJ2-3	TRBV20-1	13	-
TGTGCTAGTGGTTTTTTCAGGAAGGGCTACACCTTC	CASGFFRKGYTF	-	TRBJ1-2	TRBV12-5	12	-
TGCGCCAGCAGACTGGGATTAGGCAGCGGTACTGAAAAACTGTTTTTT	CASRLGLGSGTEKLFF	many	TRBJ1-4	TRBV5-1	16	-
TGTGCCAGCAGTTACAAGGCTACAGGGGGGAATACTGAAGCTTTCTTT	CASSYKATGGNTEAFF	-	TRBJ1-1	TRBV6-2/TRBV6-3	16	TRBD1
TGTGCCAGCAGTAATAGCGGCACCGGGGAGCTGTTTTTT	CASSNSGTGELFF	-	TRBJ2-2	TRBV12-3/TRBV12-4	13	-
TGTGCCAGTAGTGGGGATCATCCACCGGGACAGGGTATTTGGAATGAGCAGTTCTTC	CASSGDHPPGQGIWNEQFF	many	TRBJ2-1	TRBV19	19	TRBD1
TGTGCCGCGTCTCCCGGGACAGATACGCAGTATTTT	CAASPGTDTQYF	many	TRBJ2-3	TRBV11-2	12	-
TGTGCCAGCAGTTTATCCAGGGCTGAGCAGTACTTC	CASSLSRAEQYF	many	TRBJ2-7	TRBV12-3/TRBV12-4	12	-
TGTGCCACCGGGGGCAGGGGTTTCGGGGAGCAGTTCTTC	CATGGRGFGEQFF	many	TRBJ2-1	TRBV18	13	-
TGTGCCAGTAGTATAGAAGGTCCGATAGCAGGGGAGCTGTTTTTT	CASSIEGPIAGELFF	-	TRBJ2-2	TRBV19	15	-
TGTGCCAGCTCACCATCGGACAGACTTTATAGCAATCAGCCCCAGCATTTT	CASSPSDRLYSNQPQHF	few	TRBJ1-5	TRBV18	17	-
TGTGCCAGCAGCCAAGATAAGGCAGCCCTTACCACTGAAGCTTTCTTT	CASSQDKAALTTEAFF	-	TRBJ1-1	TRBV4-2	16	-
TGTGCCATCACAGGGACTGCCACTAACTATGGCTACACCTTC	CAITGTATNYGYTF	-	TRBJ1-2	TRBV28	14	-
TGTGCCACTCGGGACAGCGAGGCGCCCCTCCACTTT	CATRDSEAPLHF	many	TRBJ1-6	TRBV28	12	TRBD1
TGTGCCAGCAGGGGGACAGGGGGCGCGGATGGCTACACCTTC	CASRGTGGADGYTF	few	TRBJ1-2	TRBV27	14	TRBD1
TGCGCCAGCAGCCGGCAGACCATAGGAGATACGCAGTATTTT	CASSRQTIGDTQYF	many	TRBJ2-3	TRBV5-1	14	-
TGTGCCAGCAGTGATTTTTTCGGGGCCAACGTCCTGACTTTC	CASSDFFGANVLTF	-	TRBJ2-6	TRBV2	14	-
TGTGCCAGCAGCATTAGGGGGGCAGGCCTCACAGATACGCAGTATTTT	CASSIRGAGLTDTQYF	many	TRBJ2-3	TRBV7-2	16	-
TGTGCCAGTAGCCGGACAGGGGGCTACACTGAAGCTTTCTTT	CASSRTGGYTEAFF	many	TRBJ1-1	TRBV19	14	TRBD1
TGTGCCAGCTCACCATCCCTTGGTGGTGGGGCGCGTAATGAGCAGTTCTTC	CASSPSLGGGARNEQFF	-	TRBJ2-1	TRBV18	17	-
TGTGCCAGTAGAGAGCGATTTGGAAACACCATATATTTT	CASRERFGNTIYF	-	TRBJ1-3	TRBV19	13	-
TGTGCCAGCAGCCCCGGGACAGCCCCCGAAAAACTGTTTTTT	CASSPGTAPEKLFF	-	TRBJ1-4	TRBV28	14	TRBD1
TGCAGTGCTAGAGTGGGGGACCGATCCAATCAGCCCCAGCATTTT	CSARVGDRSNQPQHF	many	TRBJ1-5	TRBV20-1	15	-
TGTGCCAGCAGCCAAGACCGGGGGGACTACGAGCAGTACTTC	CASSQDRGDYEQYF	many	TRBJ2-7	TRBV4-2	14	TRBD2
TGTGCCAGTCAACAGACAGATAGTGGCGGCTACACCTTC	CASQQTDSGGYTF	-	TRBJ1-2	TRBV19	13	-
TGTGCCAGCTGGGGAGCGGCGGGGCTAGATACGCAGTATTTT	CASWGAAGLDTQYF	-	TRBJ2-3	TRBV6-2/TRBV6-3	14	-
TGTGCCAGCAGTGGGGACAGGGGCTACACCTTC	CASSGDRGYTF	many	TRBJ1-2	TRBV6-1	11	TRBD1
TGTGCCAGCAGGGCGGGGACAGCTACCGGCTACACCTTC	CASRAGTATGYTF	few	TRBJ1-2	TRBV27	13	TRBD1
TGTGCCAGCAGCACGGACAGGGGGAACACTGAAGCTTTCTTT	CASSTDRGNTEAFF	many	TRBJ1-1	TRBV27	14	TRBD1
TGTGCCAGCAGCTTGGGGACTAGCGGGGGGCAACGAGGGGAGCAGTTCTTC	CASSLGTSGGQRGEQFF	few	TRBJ2-1	TRBV5-4	17	TRBD2
TGTGCCACTAAAGCTGGGACAGGGACCACTGAAGCTTTCTTT	CATKAGTGTTEAFF	few	TRBJ1-1	TRBV19	14	TRBD1
TGTGCCAGCAGTTTGGTGGGGATGAACACTGAAGCTTTCTTT	CASSLVGMNTEAFF	-	TRBJ1-1	TRBV12-3/TRBV12-4	14	-
TGTGCCAGCAGCCCTCGAGGGGGGTCGTACAATGAGCAGTTCTTC	CASSPRGGSYNEQFF	many	TRBJ2-1	TRBV5-4	15	-
TGTGCCAGCAGCTTACGGTGGGGACAGAACAATCAGCCCCAGCATTTT	CASSLRWGQNNQPQHF	many	TRBJ1-5	TRBV7-8	16	TRBD1
TGTGCCAGCAGTATCACTAGCGGGAGATACGAGCAGTACTTC	CASSITSGRYEQYF	many	TRBJ2-7	TRBV7-2	14	TRBD2
TGCGCCAGCAGCCAAGTTATTCGGGAAAAACTGTTTTTT	CASSQVIREKLFF	many	TRBJ1-4	TRBV4-1	13	-
TGCAGTGCCCCCACCGGGACTAGCGGGGGACCTTTCTACGAGCAGTACTTC	CSAPTGTSGGPFYEQYF	-	TRBJ2-7	TRBV20-1	17	TRBD2
TGTGCCAGCAGACTTTGGCCCTCCGGCGGCACTGAAGCTTTCTTT	CASRLWPSGGTEAFF	many	TRBJ1-1	TRBV2	15	-
TGTGCCAGCAGTTACTCGACGGCTAGCGGGGGAGATCACACAGATACGCAGTATTTT	CASSYSTASGGDHTDTQYF	many	TRBJ2-3	TRBV6-5	19	TRBD2
TGTGCCAGCAGTTTATCGCAGGGGGTAAGGAACACTGAAGCTTTCTTT	CASSLSQGVRNTEAFF	many	TRBJ1-1	TRBV27	16	TRBD1
TGTGCCAGCAGCTTAGTGGGGGCTACCTACAATGAGCAGTTCTTC	CASSLVGATYNEQFF	many	TRBJ2-1	TRBV7-9	15	-
TGCGCCAGCAGCCAAGACCGGACTAGGGAGCTACCCTACGAGCAGTACTTC	CASSQDRTRELPYEQYF	many	TRBJ2-7	TRBV4-1	17	TRBD2
TGTGCCACCAGACCCGGACAGAGGGACGGACGCGGCTACACCTTC	CATRPGQRDGRGYTF	many	TRBJ1-2	TRBV24-1	15	-
TGTGCCTGGAGGGGGGGGGACTACGAGCAGTACTTC	CAWRGGDYEQYF	many	TRBJ2-7	TRBV30	12	TRBD2